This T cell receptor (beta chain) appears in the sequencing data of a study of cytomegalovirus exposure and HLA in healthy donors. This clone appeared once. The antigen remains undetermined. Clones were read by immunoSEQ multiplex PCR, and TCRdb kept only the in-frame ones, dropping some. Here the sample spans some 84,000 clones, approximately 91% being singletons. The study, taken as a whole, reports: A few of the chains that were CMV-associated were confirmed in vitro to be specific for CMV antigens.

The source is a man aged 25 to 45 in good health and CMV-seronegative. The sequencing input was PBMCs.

CDR3 sequence (DNA): TGTGCCAGCAGCTCGTCCGGGACTTGGAGGAACTACGAGCAGTACTTC. Translation gives CASSSSGTWRNYEQYF. The chain joins TRBV7-9 to TRBJ2-7; D possibly corresponds to TRBD2 (6 bases). CDR1 and CDR2 (germline): SEHNR, FQNEAQ (reference sequence). V lost 4 bases to trimming and J lost 3 bases, with 19 bases between them. This CDR3 comprises 16 residues.